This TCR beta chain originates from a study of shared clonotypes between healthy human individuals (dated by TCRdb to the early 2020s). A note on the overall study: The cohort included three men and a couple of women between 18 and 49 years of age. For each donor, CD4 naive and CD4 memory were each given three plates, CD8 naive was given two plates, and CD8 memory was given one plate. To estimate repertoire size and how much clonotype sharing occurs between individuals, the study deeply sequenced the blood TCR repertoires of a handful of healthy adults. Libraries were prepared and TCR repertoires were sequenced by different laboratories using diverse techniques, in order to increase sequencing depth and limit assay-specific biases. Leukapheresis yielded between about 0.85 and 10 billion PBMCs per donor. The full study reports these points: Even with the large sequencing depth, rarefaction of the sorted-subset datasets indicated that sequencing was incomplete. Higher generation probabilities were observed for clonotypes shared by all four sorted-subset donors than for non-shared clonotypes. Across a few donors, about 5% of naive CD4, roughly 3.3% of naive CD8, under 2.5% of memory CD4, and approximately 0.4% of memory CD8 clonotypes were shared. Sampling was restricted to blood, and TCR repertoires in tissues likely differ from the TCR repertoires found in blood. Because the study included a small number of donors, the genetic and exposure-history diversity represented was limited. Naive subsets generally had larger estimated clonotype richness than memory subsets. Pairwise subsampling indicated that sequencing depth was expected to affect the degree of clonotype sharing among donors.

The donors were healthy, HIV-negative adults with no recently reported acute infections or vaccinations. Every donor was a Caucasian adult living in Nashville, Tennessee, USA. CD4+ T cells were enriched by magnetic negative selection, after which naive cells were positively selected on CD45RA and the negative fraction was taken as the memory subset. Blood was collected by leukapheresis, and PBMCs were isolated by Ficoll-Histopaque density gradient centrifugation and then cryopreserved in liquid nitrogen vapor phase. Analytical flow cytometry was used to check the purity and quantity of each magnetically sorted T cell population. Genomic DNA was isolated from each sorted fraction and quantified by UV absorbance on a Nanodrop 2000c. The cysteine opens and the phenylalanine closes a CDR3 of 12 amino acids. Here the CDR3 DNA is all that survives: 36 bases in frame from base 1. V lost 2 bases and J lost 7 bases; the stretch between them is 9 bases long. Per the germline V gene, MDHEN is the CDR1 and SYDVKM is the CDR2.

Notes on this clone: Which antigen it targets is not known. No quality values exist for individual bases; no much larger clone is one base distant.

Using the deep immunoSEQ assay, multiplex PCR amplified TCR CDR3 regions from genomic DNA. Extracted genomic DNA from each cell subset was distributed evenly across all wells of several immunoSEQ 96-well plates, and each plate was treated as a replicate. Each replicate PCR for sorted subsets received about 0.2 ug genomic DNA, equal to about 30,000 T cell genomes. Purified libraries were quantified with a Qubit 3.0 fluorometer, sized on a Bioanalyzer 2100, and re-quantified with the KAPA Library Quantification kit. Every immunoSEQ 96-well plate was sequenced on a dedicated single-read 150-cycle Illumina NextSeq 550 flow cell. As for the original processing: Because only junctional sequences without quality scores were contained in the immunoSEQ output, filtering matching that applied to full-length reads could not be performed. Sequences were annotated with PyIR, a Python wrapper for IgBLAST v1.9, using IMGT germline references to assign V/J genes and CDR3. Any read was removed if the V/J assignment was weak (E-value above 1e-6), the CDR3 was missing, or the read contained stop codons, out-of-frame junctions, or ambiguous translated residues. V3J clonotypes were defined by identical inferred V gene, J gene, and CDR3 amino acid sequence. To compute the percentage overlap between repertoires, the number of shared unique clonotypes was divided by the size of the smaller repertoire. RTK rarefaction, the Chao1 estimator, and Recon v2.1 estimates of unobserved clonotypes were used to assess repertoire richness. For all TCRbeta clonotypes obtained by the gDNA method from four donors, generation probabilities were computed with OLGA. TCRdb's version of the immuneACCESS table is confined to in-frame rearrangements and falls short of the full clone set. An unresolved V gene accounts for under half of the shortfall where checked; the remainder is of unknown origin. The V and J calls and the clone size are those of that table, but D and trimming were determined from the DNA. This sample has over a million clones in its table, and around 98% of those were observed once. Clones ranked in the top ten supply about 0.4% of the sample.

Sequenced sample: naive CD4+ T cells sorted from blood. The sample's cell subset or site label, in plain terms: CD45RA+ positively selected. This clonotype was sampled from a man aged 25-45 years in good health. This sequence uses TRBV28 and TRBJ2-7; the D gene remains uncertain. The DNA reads TGTGCCAGCAGTTTACCAAACAAAGAGCAGTACTTC. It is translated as CASSLPNKEQYF.